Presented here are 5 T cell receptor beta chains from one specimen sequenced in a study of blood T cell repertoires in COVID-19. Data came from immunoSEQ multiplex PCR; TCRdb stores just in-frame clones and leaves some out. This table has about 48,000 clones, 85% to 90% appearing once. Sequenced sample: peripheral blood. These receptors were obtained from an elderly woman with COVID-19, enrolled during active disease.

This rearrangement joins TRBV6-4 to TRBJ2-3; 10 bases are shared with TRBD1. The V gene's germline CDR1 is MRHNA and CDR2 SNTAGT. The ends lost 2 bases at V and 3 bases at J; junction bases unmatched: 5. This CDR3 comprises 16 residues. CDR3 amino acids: CASSDSWTGGTDTQYF. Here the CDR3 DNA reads TGTGCCAGCAGTGACAGTTGGACAGGGGGAACAGATACGCAGTATTTT.

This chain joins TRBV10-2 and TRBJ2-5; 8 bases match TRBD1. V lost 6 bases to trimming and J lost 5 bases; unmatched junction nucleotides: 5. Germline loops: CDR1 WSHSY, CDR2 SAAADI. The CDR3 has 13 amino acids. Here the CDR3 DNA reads TGCGCCAGCAGGCAGGGGGCACGGGAGACCCAGTACTTC. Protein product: CASRQGARETQYF.

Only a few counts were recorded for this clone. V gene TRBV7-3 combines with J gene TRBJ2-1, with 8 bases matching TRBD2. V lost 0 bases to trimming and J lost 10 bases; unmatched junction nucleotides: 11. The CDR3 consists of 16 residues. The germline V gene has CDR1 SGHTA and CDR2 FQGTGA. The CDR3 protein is CASSLTGAGATGEQFF. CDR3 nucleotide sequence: TGTGCCAGCAGCTTAACTGGAGCGGGGGCAACCGGGGAGCAGTTCTTC.

CDR3 in DNA: TGTGCCAGCAGTGGACTTTTGATCACTGAAGCTTTCTTT. Translated, it gives CASSGLLITEAFF. The chain is built from TRBV28 and TRBJ1-1; unclear D gene. Germline values: CDR1 MDHEN, CDR2 SYDVKM. V lost 5 bases and J lost 4, with 11 bases in between. The CDR3 is 13 amino acids.

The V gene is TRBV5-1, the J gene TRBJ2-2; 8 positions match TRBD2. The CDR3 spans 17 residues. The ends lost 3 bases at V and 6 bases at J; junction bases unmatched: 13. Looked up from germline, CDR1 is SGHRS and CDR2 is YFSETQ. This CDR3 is CASSYRPGTRGSGELFF. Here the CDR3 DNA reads TGCGCCAGCAGCTACCGACCCGGGACTAGGGGGTCCGGGGAGCTGTTTTTT.